This T cell receptor (beta chain) was identified in a study of blood T cell repertoires in COVID-19. The overall study: Nucleic acid was either cDNA or gDNA, and it came from T cells, B-cell-depleted T cells, or PBMCs.

V gave up 4 bases and J gave up 7 bases, with 19 bases separating them. Looked up from germline, CDR1 is LGHDT and CDR2 is YNNKEL (reference sequence). The CDR3 length is 15 residues. Generated by immunoSEQ multiplex PCR, the TCRdb table keeps only in-frame clones and is missing some. The sample has 350,000 to 450,000 clones; roughly 92% are singletons. The rearrangement links TRBV3-1 (or the pseudogene TRBV3-2) to TRBJ1-2; the D gene is possibly TRBD1 (6 bases). This clonotype originated in a woman aged 35 to 49 who had been exposed to COVID-19. What was sequenced was PBMCs or T cells enriched from blood (not recorded which). In DNA form, the CDR3 reads TGTGCCAGCAGCCTAAACCCGGACAGATTTATTGGCTACACCTTC. This codes for CASSLNPDRFIGYTF.